There are a few counts of the clone carrying this T cell receptor beta chain. The antigen remains undetermined. This record comes from a study of T cell repertoires in cytomegalovirus infection. Background on the study: In the study, CMV epitopes included recently identified HLA-C-restricted and well-studied HLA-B-restricted ones. The study, taken as a whole, reports: Totalled public TCR beta family frequency picked out people who carried CMV plus the relevant HLA. The response measured ex vivo was dominated by TCR beta clonotypes (HLA-C-restricted and CMV-specific).

One entry per CDR3 protein, called by TCRdb with MiXCR from the reads. The sample has about 830,000 distinct CDR3 sequences; about 33% are singletons. The CDR3 covers 15 residues. Germline CDR1 MGHRA, CDR2 YSYEKL. Trimming stripped 4 bases from V and 3 bases from J, with 15 bases between. This chain uses TRBV4-1 with TRBJ2-5; D tentatively fits TRBD1 or TRBD2 (5 bases each). Sequencing was performed on cultured CD8+ T cells from PBMCs, taken from culture after CMV antigen stimulation. This sequence originates from a human donor in good health (CMV status not recorded). Some clones in this sample may be carry-over from other donors' samples. CDR3 in DNA: TGCGCCAGCAGCCCCTGGGACGGAATAAAAGAGACCCAGTACTTC. Translation: CASSPWDGIKETQYF.